What follows are 10 T cell receptor beta chains derived from one specimen sequenced in a study of blood T cell repertoires in COVID-19. Profiling relied on immunoSEQ multiplex PCR, and the TCRdb table lists in-frame clones only, not all of them. Seen here are around 60,000 clones, about 81% observed once, and the top ten hold about 16%. The material sequenced was peripheral blood. The origin of the receptors is an elderly man with acute or convalescent COVID-19.

In its sample, this clone was seen once. This chain connects TRBV5-1 to TRBJ1-4; TRBD1 might be the D (6 bases). This CDR3 region has 18 residues. Germline V gene sequence: CDR1 SGHRS, CDR2 YFSETQ. Trimming shortened V by 5 bases and J by 8 bases, and 28 bases separated the two germline ends. CDR3 nucleotides: TGCGCCAGCAGTCCAACCCAGGGGTATAACTCGGTCGGGGAAAAACTGTTTTTT. Protein sequence: CASSPTQGYNSVGEKLFF.

This clone appeared a few times. The chain is built from TRBV11-3 and TRBJ1-1; D gene uncertain. The germline V and J ends were trimmed by 1 base and 2 bases, with 8 bases remaining between them. Germline CDR1 is SGHNT and CDR2 is YENEEA. The CDR3 runs 14 residues. The CDR3 coding sequence is TGTGCCAGCAGCTTAGTATCAACAAACACTGAAGCTTTCTTT. Translated: CASSLVSTNTEAFF.

This clone occurred a few times. Here the CDR3 reads CASSAGQTSYNEQFF. In DNA form, the CDR3 reads TGCGCCAGCAGCGCAGGACAGACCTCCTACAATGAGCAGTTCTTC. This chain uses TRBV5-1 with TRBJ2-1; D is possibly TRBD1 (6 bases). Germline V gene sequence: CDR1 SGHRS, CDR2 YFSETQ. V was shortened by 4 bases and J by 0 bases, with 11 bases between the two germline ends. The CDR3 covers 15 residues.

Comment on this clone: This sequence may be a read error, since a much larger clone differs from it by one base. Other DNA sequences in the sample encode the same CDR3. This sequence joins TRBV11-3 and TRBJ1-1; TRBD1 is a possible D gene (6 bases). Germline V gene lookup returns CDR1 SGHNT and CDR2 YENEEA. The CDR3 is 13 amino acids. Trimming removed 5 bases from V and 1 base from J, with 8 bases in between. CDR3 amino acids: CASSLQGNTEAFF. As DNA, the CDR3 is TGTGCCAGCAGCCTACAGGGGAACACTGAAGCTTTCTTT.

The chain combines TRBV10-3 with TRBJ1-5; D may be TRBD1 (5 bases). V shed 8 bases and J shed 4 bases, with 12 bases lying between them. The CDR3 sequence is 13 residues long. Germline V CDR1 and CDR2: ENHRY, SYGVKD. The CDR3 DNA follows: TGTGCCATCGCGACAGCAGTTAATCAGCCCCAGCATTTT. This encodes CAIATAVNQPQHF.

This clone showed up just a few times. The V call is TRBV27, the J call TRBJ1-1, with D possibly being TRBD1 (6 bases). The V end was cut by 6 bases, the J end by 0 bases, with 14 bases between. The CDR3 is made up of 15 amino acids. Germline-derived CDR1 and CDR2 are MNHEY and SMNVEV (reference sequence). CDR3 coding DNA: TGTGCCAGCAGGTCCAGGGGCCCCTTGAACACTGAAGCTTTCTTT. Protein: CASRSRGPLNTEAFF.

The chain recombines TRBV5-4 with TRBJ2-7; D remains unclear. V was pared by 0 bases and J by 2 bases, with 6 bases between. This CDR3 has 13 amino acids. Germline values: CDR1 SGHNT, CDR2 YYREEE (reference sequence). As DNA, the CDR3 is TGTGCCAGCAGCTTGGGGGCAGCCTACGAGCAGTACTTC. Its translation: CASSLGAAYEQYF.

The V and J genes are TRBV12-3 or TRBV12-4 and TRBJ2-1; D ambiguous. The CDR3 is 13 amino acids. V lost 6 bases, J lost 6 bases, and 12 bases lay in between. The CDR3 DNA is TGTGCCAGCAGGGTGCTTAGCTCCAATGAGCAGTTCTTC. Protein: CASRVLSSNEQFF.

The V call is TRBV10-3, the J call TRBJ1-3; weak D call: TRBD1 (5 bases). V lost 2 bases and J lost 0, with 11 bases in between. Germline V gene data show CDR1 as ENHRY and CDR2 as SYGVKD. This CDR3 comprises 16 residues. The CDR3 here is CAISEPDTHSGNTIYF. As DNA, the CDR3 is TGTGCCATCAGTGAGCCGGACACACACTCTGGAAACACCATATATTTT.

Only one count was recorded for this clone. The chain carries TRBV18 and TRBJ1-2, with 8 bases aligning to TRBD1. The J segment lost 7 bases and the V segment lost 2 bases, leaving 6 bases of the junction unmatched. Per germline, CDR1 KGHSH and CDR2 LQKENI. The CDR3 extends over 14 amino acids. In DNA form, the CDR3 reads TGTGCCAGCTCACCAGACAGGGGAATGACTGGCTACACCTTC. Protein: CASSPDRGMTGYTF.